These 8 T cell receptor beta chains were sequenced from one sample in a study of OX40 agonist ivuxolimab in advanced cancers. Clones were read by immunoSEQ multiplex PCR, and TCRdb kept only the in-frame ones, dropping some. This table has around 65,000 clones, 92% appearing once. The source was CD4+ or CD8+ T cells sorted from blood, collected in a trial of the OX40 agonist ivuxolimab. These receptors originate from an adult with an advanced solid tumor such as melanoma, head and neck, liver or kidney cancer.

The chain's CDR3 is CASSLEGTSNSPLHF. Here the CDR3 DNA reads TGTGCCAGCAGCTTGGAGGGGACTTCCAATTCACCCCTCCACTTT. This chain connects TRBV5-5 to TRBJ1-6; TRBD1 is a possible D gene (5 bases). This CDR3 spans 15 amino acids. Germline V gene lookup returns CDR1 SGHKS and CDR2 YYEKEE (reference sequence). V lost 0 bases and J lost 7, with 11 bases in between. The variable domain in full, completed from reference TRBV5-5 and TRBJ1-6, reads DAGVTQSPTHLIKTRGQQVTLRCSPISGHKSVSWYQQVLGQGPQFIFQYYEKEERGRGNFPDRFSARQFPNYSSELNVNALLLGDSALYLCASSLEGTSNSPLHFGNGTRLTVT.

This chain joins TRBV9 and TRBJ1-5; D is ambiguous. Germline CDR1 is SGDLS and CDR2 is YYNGEE. The ends were cut back, 0 bases at V and 6 bases at J, with 10 bases in the middle. The CDR3 length is 14 residues. CDR3 in amino acids: CASSVGGIGQPQHF. CDR3 nucleotide sequence: TGTGCCAGCAGCGTAGGAGGGATCGGTCAGCCCCAGCATTTT.

The chain joins TRBV6-5 to TRBJ2-2; D remains unclear. CDR1 is MNHEY and CDR2 is SVGAGI in the germline V gene. V was pared by 2 bases and J by 5 bases, with 6 bases between. This CDR3 has 13 residues. CDR3 region: CASSYLGTGELFF. The CDR3, as DNA: TGTGCCAGCAGTTACCTCGGTACCGGGGAGCTGTTTTTT.

The chain combines TRBV6-1 with TRBJ2-5, with 7 nucleotides matching TRBD1. The CDR3 has 15 amino acids. Germline V gives CDR1 MNHNS, CDR2 SASEGT. After removal of 3 bases from V and 3 bases from J, the junction contained 7 bases not matched to a gene. CDR3: CASSEIEGAKETQYF. The CDR3 coding sequence is TGTGCCAGCAGTGAGATAGAGGGGGCCAAAGAGACCCAGTACTTC.

The V gene is TRBV18, the J gene TRBJ1-2, with D possibly being TRBD1 (5 bases). Trimming took 4 bases from V and 4 from J, leaving 19 bases between them. The CDR3 runs 16 residues. The germline V gene encodes CDR1 KGHSH and CDR2 LQKENI. CDR3 DNA: TGTGCCAGCTCACTATCGGACACCCCTGGTGGCTATGGCTACACCTTC. Translation gives CASSLSDTPGGYGYTF.

The V and J genes are TRBV6-4 and TRBJ2-7, with D possibly being TRBD1 or TRBD2 (5 bases each). Trimming removed 0 bases from V and 3 bases from J, with 15 bases in between. The CDR3 consists of 16 residues. The germline gives CDR1 MRHNA, CDR2 SNTAGT. The CDR3 DNA sequence: TGTGCCAGCAGTGACTCATTCGGGGCGTCGATCTACGAGCAGTACTTC. This codes for CASSDSFGASIYEQYF.

This rearrangement joins TRBV4-1 to TRBJ1-3; 10 bases map to TRBD1. The CDR3 has 15 amino acids. In germline, CDR1 is MGHRA, CDR2 YSYEKL. The V and J ends lost 3 bases and 4 bases, in that order; junction bases with no gene match: 3. CDR3 protein: CASSQGQGPGNTIYF. CDR3 bases: TGCGCCAGCAGCCAGGGACAGGGGCCAGGAAACACCATATATTTT.

The rearrangement links TRBV7-9 to TRBJ2-7, with 9 bases lining up with TRBD1. Germline V gene sequence: CDR1 SEHNR, CDR2 FQNEAQ (reference sequence). V was pared by 1 base and J by 5 bases, with 6 bases of the junction left unmatched. The CDR3 totals 15 residues. CDR3 residues: CASSLVGTGSHEQYF. The CDR3 DNA follows: TGTGCCAGCAGCTTAGTAGGGACAGGGAGTCACGAGCAGTACTTC.